The source of this T cell receptor beta chain is a study of T cell changes during pregnancy in multiple sclerosis. The method was immunoSEQ multiplex PCR; TCRdb's version includes in-frame clones alone and lacks a portion of them. This table has about 70,000 clones, more than 80% appearing once. V dropped 4 bases and J dropped 5 bases, with 9 bases sitting between them. The CDR3 consists of 12 residues. Germline CDR1 and CDR2: SGHRS and YFSETQ. Sequencing used peripheral blood, obtained in the second trimester of pregnancy. V gene TRBV5-1 combines with J gene TRBJ2-5; maybe TRBD2 (5 bases). The receptor was derived from a female donor in good health, enrolled as a control in a pregnancy study. CDR3 region: CASSGTGETQYF. The CDR3 DNA sequence: TGCGCCAGCAGCGGAACGGGGGAGACCCAGTACTTC.